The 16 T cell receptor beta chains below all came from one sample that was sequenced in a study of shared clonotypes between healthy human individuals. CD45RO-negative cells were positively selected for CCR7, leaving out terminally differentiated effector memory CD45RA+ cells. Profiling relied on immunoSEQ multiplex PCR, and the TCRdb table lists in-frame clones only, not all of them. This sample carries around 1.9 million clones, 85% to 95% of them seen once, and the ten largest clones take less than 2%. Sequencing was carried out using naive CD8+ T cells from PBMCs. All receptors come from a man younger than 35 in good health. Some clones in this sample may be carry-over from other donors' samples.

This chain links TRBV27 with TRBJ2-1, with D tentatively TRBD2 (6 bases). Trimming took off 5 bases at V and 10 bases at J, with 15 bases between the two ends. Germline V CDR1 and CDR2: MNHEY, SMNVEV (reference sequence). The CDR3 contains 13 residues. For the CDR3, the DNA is TGTGCCAGCAGTCAACTAGCTCTCTCGGAGCAGTTCTTC. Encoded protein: CASSQLALSEQFF.

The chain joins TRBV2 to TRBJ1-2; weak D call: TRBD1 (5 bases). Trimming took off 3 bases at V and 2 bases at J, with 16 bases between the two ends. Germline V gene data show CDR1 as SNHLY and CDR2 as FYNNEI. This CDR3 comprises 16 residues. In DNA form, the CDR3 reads TGTGCCAGCAGTGAGTGGTTGCAGGGAGGCAACTATGGCTACACCTTC. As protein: CASSEWLQGGNYGYTF.

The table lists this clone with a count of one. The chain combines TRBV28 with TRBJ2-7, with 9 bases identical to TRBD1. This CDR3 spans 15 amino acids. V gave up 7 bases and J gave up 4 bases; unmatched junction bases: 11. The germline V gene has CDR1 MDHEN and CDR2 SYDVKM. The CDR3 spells CASKILGTGNYEQYF. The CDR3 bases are TGTGCCAGCAAGATCCTCGGGACAGGGAATTACGAGCAGTACTTC.

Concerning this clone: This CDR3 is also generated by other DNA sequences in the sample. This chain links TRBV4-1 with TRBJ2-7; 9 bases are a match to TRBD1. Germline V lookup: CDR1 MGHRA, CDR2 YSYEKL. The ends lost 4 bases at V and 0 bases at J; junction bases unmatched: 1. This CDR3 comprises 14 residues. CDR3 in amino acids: CASSPDRGSYEQYF. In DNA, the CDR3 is TGCGCCAGCAGCCCGGACAGGGGCTCCTACGAGCAGTACTTC.

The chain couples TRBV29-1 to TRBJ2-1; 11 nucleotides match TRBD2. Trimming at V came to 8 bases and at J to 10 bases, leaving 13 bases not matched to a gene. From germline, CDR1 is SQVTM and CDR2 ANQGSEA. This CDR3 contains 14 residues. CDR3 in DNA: TGCAGCCTTACTTCACTAGCGGGAGTAGCGGAGCAGTTCTTC. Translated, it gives CSLTSLAGVAEQFF.

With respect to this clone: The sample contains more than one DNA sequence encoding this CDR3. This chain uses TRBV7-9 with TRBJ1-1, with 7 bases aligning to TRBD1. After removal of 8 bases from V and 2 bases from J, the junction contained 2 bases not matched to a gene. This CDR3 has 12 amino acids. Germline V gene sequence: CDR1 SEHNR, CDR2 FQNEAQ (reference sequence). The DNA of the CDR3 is TGTGCCAGCCGACAGGGTAACACTGAAGCTTTCTTT. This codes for CASRQGNTEAFF.

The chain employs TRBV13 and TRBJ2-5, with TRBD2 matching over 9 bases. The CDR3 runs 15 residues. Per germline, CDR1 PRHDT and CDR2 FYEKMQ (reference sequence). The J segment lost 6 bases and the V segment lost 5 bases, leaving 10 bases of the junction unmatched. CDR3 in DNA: TGTGCCAGCAGCATTAGGCGGGAGGGCATGAAGACCCAGTACTTC. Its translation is CASSIRREGMKTQYF.

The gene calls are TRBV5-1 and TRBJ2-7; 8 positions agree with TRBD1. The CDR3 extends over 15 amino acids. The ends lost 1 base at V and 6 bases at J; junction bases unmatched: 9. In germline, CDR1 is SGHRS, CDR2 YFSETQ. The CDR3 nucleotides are TGCGCCAGCAGCTTGACCGGACAGGGAAAAGGCGAGCAGTACTTC. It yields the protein CASSLTGQGKGEQYF.

The CDR3 loop is CASSFDGSTGQNQPQHF. CDR3 sequence (DNA): TGTGCCAGCAGTTTCGATGGCTCCACGGGACAAAATCAGCCCCAGCATTTT. The chain is built from TRBV28 and TRBJ1-5, with D possibly TRBD1 on 6 matching bases. The CDR3 runs 17 residues. The germline CDR1 and CDR2 sequences are MDHEN and SYDVKM. V lost 3 bases to trimming and J lost 4 bases, with 19 bases between them.

Here the CDR3 DNA reads TGTGCCAGCACATTGACAGGGATGTATGGCTACACCTTC. Translation gives CASTLTGMYGYTF. The chain carries TRBV7-2 and TRBJ1-2; 7 nucleotides agree with TRBD1. The germline CDR1 and CDR2 sequences are SGHTA and FQGNSA. V gave up 7 bases and J gave up 5 bases; unmatched junction bases: 7. The CDR3 runs to 13 residues.

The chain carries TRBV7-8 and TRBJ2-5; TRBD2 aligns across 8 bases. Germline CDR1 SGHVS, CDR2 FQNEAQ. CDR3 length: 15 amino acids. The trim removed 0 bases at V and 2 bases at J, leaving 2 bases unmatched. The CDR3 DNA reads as TGTGCCAGCAGCTTAGCCGGGACTAGACAAGAGACCCAGTACTTC. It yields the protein CASSLAGTRQETQYF.

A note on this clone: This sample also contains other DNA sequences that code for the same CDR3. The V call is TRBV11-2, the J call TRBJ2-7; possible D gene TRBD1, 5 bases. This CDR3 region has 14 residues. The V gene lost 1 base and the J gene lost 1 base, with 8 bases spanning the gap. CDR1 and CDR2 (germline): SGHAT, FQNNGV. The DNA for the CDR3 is TGTGCCAGCAGCTTAGGTGCAGGGTCCTACGAGCAGTACTTC. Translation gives CASSLGAGSYEQYF.

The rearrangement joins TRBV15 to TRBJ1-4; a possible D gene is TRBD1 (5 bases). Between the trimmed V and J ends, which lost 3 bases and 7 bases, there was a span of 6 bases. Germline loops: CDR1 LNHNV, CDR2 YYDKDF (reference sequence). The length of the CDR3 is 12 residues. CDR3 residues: CATSSRGEKLFF. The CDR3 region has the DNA TGTGCCACCAGCAGTAGGGGTGAAAAACTGTTTTTT.

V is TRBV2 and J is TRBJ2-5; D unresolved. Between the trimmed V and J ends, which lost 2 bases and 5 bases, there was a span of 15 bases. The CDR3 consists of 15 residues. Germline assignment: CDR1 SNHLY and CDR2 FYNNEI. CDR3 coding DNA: TGTGCCAGCAGTGAATCTATTGTTCTCCGGGAGACCCAGTACTTC. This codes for CASSESIVLRETQYF.

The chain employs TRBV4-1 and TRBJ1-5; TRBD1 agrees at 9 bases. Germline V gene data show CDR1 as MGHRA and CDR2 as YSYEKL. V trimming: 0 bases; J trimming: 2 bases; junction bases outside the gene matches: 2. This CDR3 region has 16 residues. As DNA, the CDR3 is TGCGCCAGCAGCCAAGAGGACAGGGGAGGCAATCAGCCCCAGCATTTT. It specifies CASSQEDRGGNQPQHF.

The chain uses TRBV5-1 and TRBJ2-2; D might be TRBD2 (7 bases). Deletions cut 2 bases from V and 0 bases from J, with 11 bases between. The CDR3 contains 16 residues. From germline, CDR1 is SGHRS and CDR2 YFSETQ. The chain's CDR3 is CASSFSGGTNTGELFF. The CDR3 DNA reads TGCGCCAGCAGCTTTTCGGGGGGCACGAACACCGGGGAGCTGTTTTTT.